This T cell receptor beta chain emerged from a study of human T cells and chemical hapten exposure. Study-wide results and limits: In comparison with controls, expanded TCRs gave rise to a significantly larger number of large CDR3 similarity clusters.

In the library, unique molecular identifiers were attached to individual cDNA molecules. Original analysis: Sampled TCR counts reached a median of approximately 100,000 per sample, with values ranging from roughly 20,000 to 700,000. TCRdb re-analysed the RACE reads in MiXCR, keeping a single row per CDR3 protein. TCRdb, not the authors, supplied the V and J calls. The repertoire holds over 35,000 distinct CDR3 sequences, with approximately 9% as singletons. Time point denoted: patch test 2, 6 weeks after DPC sensitization. As to treatment: therapeutic diphenylcyclopropenone sensitization with weekly scalp DPC. This CDR3 region has 11 residues. The V end lost 7 bases, the J end lost 2 bases, and 8 bases lay between the germline ends. Germline V gene lookup returns CDR1 SQVTM and CDR2 ANQGSEA. This clonotype was observed at least ten times. Its antigen is still unknown.

This TCR came from a woman between 40 and 55 years old with alopecia areata. Some clones in this sample may be carry-over from other donors' samples. The sequences come from whole blood, collected in connection with sensitization to the hapten diphenylcyclopropenone (DPC). J is TRBJ2-5 and V is TRBV29-1, with D tentatively TRBD2 (5 bases). This chain's CDR3 is CSGRRQETQYF. In nucleotides, the CDR3 is TGCAGCGGGCGGAGGCAAGAGACCCAGTACTTC.